This TCR beta chain was identified in a study of blood T cell repertoires in COVID-19. Study-level information: COVID-19 samples, acute and convalescent, were from the United States, Italy and Spain. Nucleic acid was either cDNA or gDNA, and it came from T cells, B-cell-depleted T cells, or PBMCs.

Original processing notes: Quantification of nucleated cells was approximated via reference gene primer amplification. This table comes from immunoSEQ multiplex PCR, and its TCRdb copy is limited to in-frame clones, with some not included. The V and J calls and clone size come from that table; D and trimming were worked out from the DNA. The table includes approximately 70,000 clones, approximately 86% detected once. With V trimmed by 6 bases and J by 6 bases, 8 bases remained unmatched. The CDR3 runs to 13 residues. Germline V gene sequence: CDR1 LNHDA, CDR2 SQIVND (reference sequence). What was sequenced was peripheral blood. The sequence derives from a man aged 70-80 years with active COVID-19. The V call is TRBV19, the J call TRBJ2-7; 7 positions match TRBD2. CDR3 in amino acids: CASSLLGEGEQYF. Written as DNA, the CDR3 is TGTGCCAGTAGCCTGCTGGGGGAGGGCGAGCAGTACTTC.